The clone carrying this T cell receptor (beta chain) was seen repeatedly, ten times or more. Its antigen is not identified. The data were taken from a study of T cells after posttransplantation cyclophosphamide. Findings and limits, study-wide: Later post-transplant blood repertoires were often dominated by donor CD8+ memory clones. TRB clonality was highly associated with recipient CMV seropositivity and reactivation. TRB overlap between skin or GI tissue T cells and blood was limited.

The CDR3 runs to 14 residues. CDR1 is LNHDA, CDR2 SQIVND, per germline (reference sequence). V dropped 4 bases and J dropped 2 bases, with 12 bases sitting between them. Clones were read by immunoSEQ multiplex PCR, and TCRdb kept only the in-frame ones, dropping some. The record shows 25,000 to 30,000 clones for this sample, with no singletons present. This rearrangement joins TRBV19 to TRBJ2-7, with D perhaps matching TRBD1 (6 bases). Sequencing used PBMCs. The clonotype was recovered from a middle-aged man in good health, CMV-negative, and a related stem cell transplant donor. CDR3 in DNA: TGTGCCAGTAGTACTCCGGGACAACCCTACGAGCAGTACTTC. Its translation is CASSTPGQPYEQYF.